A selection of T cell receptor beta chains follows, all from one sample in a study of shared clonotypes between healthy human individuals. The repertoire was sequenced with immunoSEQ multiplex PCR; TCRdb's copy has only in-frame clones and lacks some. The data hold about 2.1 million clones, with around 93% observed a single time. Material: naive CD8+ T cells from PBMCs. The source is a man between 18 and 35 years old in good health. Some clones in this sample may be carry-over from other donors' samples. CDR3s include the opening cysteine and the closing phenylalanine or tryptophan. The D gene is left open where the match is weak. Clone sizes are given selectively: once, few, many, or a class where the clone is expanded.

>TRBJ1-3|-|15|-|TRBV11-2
CASSLGHPSGNTIYF
TGTGCCAGCAGCTTAGGTCACCCCTCTGGAAACACCATATATTTT
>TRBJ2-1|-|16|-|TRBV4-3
CASSPGRDESYNEQFF
TGCGCCAGCAGCCCGGGCCGGGACGAATCCTACAATGAGCAGTTCTTC
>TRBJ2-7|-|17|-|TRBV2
CASSERKLGLLVYEQYF
TGTGCCAGCAGTGAACGAAAATTGGGGCTATTAGTGTACGAGCAGTACTTC
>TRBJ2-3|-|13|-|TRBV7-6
CASSNLYTDTQYF
TGTGCCAGCAGTAACTTATACACAGATACGCAGTATTTT
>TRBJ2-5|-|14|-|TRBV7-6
CASSSRALRETQYF
TGTGCCAGCAGCTCCCGGGCTCTAAGGGAGACCCAGTACTTC
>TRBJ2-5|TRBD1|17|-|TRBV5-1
CASSWPRVGGSKETQYF
TGCGCCAGCAGCTGGCCACGGGTAGGGGGCTCTAAAGAGACCCAGTACTTC
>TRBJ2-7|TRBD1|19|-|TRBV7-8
CASSLVGKRGQGLTYEQYF
TGTGCCAGCAGCTTAGTGGGGAAGAGGGGACAGGGCTTAACCTACGAGCAGTACTTC
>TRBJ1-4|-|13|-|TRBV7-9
CASTWEGAEKLFF
TGTGCCAGCACCTGGGAGGGAGCCGAAAAACTGTTTTTT
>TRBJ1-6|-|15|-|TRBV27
CASSPPPGRNSPLHF
TGTGCCAGCAGTCCGCCCCCGGGGCGAAATTCACCCCTCCACTTT
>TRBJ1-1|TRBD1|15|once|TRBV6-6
CASSYLGQGNTEAFF
TGTGCCAGCAGTTACCTTGGACAGGGGAACACTGAAGCTTTCTTT
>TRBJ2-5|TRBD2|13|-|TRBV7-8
CASSLGGEGTQYF
TGTGCCAGCAGCTTGGGAGGGGAGGGGACCCAGTACTTC
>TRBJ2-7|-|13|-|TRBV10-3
CAISVGTYYEQYF
TGTGCCATCAGTGTCGGGACGTATTACGAGCAGTACTTC
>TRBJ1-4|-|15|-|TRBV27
CASSLTGVSWEKLFF
TGTGCCAGCAGTTTGACGGGGGTGTCTTGGGAAAAACTGTTTTTT
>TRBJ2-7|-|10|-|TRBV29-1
CSVLGSEQYF
TGCAGCGTCCTCGGGAGCGAGCAGTACTTC
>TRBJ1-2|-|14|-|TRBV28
CASSLPQWTYGYTF
TGTGCCAGCAGTTTACCACAGTGGACCTATGGCTACACCTTC
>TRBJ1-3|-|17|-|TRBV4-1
CASSFQDTLAPGNTIYF
TGCGCCAGCAGCTTCCAGGACACGCTGGCTCCTGGAAACACCATATATTTT
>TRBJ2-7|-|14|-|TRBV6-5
CASSYAGPKGEQYF
TGTGCCAGCAGTTACGCCGGGCCCAAAGGCGAGCAGTACTTC
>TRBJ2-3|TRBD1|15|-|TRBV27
CASSPRDREPDTQYF
TGTGCCAGCAGTCCCCGGGACAGGGAGCCAGATACGCAGTATTTT
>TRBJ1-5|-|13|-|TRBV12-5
CASGYDGNQPQHF
TGTGCTAGTGGCTATGACGGTAATCAGCCCCAGCATTTT
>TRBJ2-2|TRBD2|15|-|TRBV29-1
CSVEWEGKNTGELFF
TGCAGCGTTGAATGGGAGGGAAAGAACACCGGGGAGCTGTTTTTT
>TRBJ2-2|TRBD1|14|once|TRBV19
CASQGQENTGELFF
TGTGCCAGTCAAGGACAGGAGAACACCGGGGAGCTGTTTTTT
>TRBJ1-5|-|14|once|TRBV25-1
CASSAPYSNQPQHF
TGTGCCAGCAGTGCCCCATATAGCAATCAGCCCCAGCATTTT
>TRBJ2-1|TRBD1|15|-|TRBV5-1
CASSPGDRDYNEQFF
TGCGCCAGCAGCCCAGGGGACAGGGATTACAATGAGCAGTTCTTC
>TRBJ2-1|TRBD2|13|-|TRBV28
CATRASGNYEQFF
TGTGCCACCCGGGCTAGCGGGAACTATGAGCAGTTCTTC
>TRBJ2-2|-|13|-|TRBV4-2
CASSPPPPEELFF
TGTGCCAGCAGCCCCCCGCCCCCCGAGGAGCTGTTTTTT
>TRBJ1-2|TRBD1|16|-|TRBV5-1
CASSMTGVGDGYGYTF
TGCGCCAGCAGCATGACAGGGGTTGGGGATGGCTATGGCTACACCTTC
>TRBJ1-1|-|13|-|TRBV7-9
CASRLQGDTEAFF
TGTGCCAGCAGACTACAGGGTGACACTGAAGCTTTCTTT
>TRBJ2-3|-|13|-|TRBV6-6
CASSRHGTDTQYF
TGTGCCAGCAGTAGACACGGGACAGATACGCAGTATTTT
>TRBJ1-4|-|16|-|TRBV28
CASMGNLGMFGEKLFF
TGTGCCAGCATGGGAAATCTGGGGATGTTTGGTGAAAAACTGTTTTTT
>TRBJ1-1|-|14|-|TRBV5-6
CASSLGSSPSKAFF
TGTGCCAGCAGCTTGGGGTCCTCACCCTCTAAAGCTTTCTTT
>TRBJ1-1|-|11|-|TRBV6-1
CASIHGPEAFF
TGTGCCAGCATTCACGGTCCTGAAGCTTTCTTT
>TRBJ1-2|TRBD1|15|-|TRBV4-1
CASSQWDRGNYGYTF
TGCGCCAGCAGCCAATGGGACAGGGGGAACTATGGCTACACCTTC
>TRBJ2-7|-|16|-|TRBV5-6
CASSLSSGTFSYEQYF
TGTGCCAGCAGCTTGTCCTCAGGGACCTTCTCCTACGAGCAGTACTTC
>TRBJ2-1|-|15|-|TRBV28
CASSPPGEAYNEQFF
TGTGCCAGCAGCCCTCCGGGGGAAGCCTACAATGAGCAGTTCTTC
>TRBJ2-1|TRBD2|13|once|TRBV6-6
CASSYLAGNEQFF
TGTGCCAGCAGTTACCTAGCGGGAAATGAGCAGTTCTTC
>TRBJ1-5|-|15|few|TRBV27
CASSFSGGGNQPQHF
TGTGCCAGCAGTTTCTCTGGGGGTGGCAATCAGCCCCAGCATTTT
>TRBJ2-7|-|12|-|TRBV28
CASKLGVYEQYF
TGTGCCAGCAAACTAGGGGTCTACGAGCAGTACTTC
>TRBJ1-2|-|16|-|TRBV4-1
CASSHAPGPLNYGYTF
TGCGCCAGCAGCCATGCCCCGGGACCGCTAAACTATGGCTACACCTTC
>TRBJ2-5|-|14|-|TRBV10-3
CAISDYGGLETQYF
TGTGCCATCAGTGATTACGGGGGTTTGGAGACCCAGTACTTC
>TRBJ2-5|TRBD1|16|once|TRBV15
CATSGRDRMYQETQYF
TGTGCCACCAGCGGCCGGGACAGGATGTACCAAGAGACCCAGTACTTC
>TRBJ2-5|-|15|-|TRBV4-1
CASSQTYRASETQYF
TGCGCCAGCAGCCAAACCTACAGGGCGTCGGAGACCCAGTACTTC